This T cell receptor (beta chain) was sequenced in a study of spatial heterogeneity in lung cancer. Turning to the study itself: Researchers sequenced follow-up PBMC samples if they had them, and these came a median of approximately 26 months after resection. Broader study findings: Compared with follow-up, resection was when ubiquitous expanded tumor TCRs appeared in blood more.

A unique molecular identifier was attached to every TCR cDNA molecule. MiXCR, applied by TCRdb to the 5' RACE reads, yields one record per CDR3 protein. Of tens of thousands of distinct CDR3 sequences in the sample, roughly a tenth are singletons; the top ten hold 20% to 25%. This clonotype showed up many times. Antigen specificity is unknown. The time point is: blood at routine non-recurrence follow-up after resection. Whole RNA, isolated from tumor, nontumor lung or frozen PBMC, was sequenced without prior sorting. This TCR came from a male donor with early-stage non-small cell lung cancer. The starting material was PBMCs, obtained at follow-up.

CDR3 DNA sequence: TGTGCCTGGACCCCGGACGGAGCCTACGAGCAGTACTTC. It translates to CAWTPDGAYEQYF. The chain is built from TRBV30 and TRBJ2-7; D unresolved. Trimming took off 4 bases at V and 2 bases at J, with 12 bases between the two ends. The CDR3 totals 13 residues. Germline V gives CDR1 GTSNPN, CDR2 SVGIG (reference sequence).